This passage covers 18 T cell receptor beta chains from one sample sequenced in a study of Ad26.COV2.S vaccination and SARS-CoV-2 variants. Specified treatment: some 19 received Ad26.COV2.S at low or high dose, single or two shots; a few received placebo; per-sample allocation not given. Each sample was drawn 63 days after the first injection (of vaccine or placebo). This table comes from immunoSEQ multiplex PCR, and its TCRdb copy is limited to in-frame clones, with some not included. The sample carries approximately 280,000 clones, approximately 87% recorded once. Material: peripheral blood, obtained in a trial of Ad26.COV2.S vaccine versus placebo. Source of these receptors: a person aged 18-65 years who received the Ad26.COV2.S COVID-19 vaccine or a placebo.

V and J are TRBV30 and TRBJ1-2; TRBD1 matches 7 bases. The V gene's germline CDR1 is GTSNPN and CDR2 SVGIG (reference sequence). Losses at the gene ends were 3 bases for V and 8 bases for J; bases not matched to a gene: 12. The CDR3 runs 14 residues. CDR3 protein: CAWSPFEGARGYTF. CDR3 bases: TGTGCCTGGAGCCCCTTTGAGGGGGCGAGGGGCTACACCTTC. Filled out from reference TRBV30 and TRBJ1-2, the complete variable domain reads SQTIHQWPATLVQPVGSPLSLECTVEGTSNPNLYWYRQAAGRGLQLLFYSVGIGQISSEVPQNLSASRPQDRQFILSSKKLLLSDSGFYLCAWSPFEGARGYTFGSGTRLTVV.

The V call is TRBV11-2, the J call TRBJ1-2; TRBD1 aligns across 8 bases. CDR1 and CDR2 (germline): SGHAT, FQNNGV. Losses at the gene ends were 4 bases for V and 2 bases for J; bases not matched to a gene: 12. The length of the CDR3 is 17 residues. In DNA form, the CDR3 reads TGTGCCAGCAGCTCAATACAGGGGGTCGTTAACAACTATGGCTACACCTTC. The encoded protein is CASSSIQGVVNNYGYTF.

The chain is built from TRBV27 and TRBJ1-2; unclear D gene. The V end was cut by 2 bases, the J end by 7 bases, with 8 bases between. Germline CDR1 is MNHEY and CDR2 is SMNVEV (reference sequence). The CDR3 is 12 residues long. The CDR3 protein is CASSLGGSGYTF. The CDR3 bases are TGTGCCAGCAGTTTAGGTGGTTCTGGCTACACCTTC.

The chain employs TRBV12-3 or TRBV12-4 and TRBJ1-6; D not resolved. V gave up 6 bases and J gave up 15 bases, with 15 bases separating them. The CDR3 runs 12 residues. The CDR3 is CASSPTLTHLHF. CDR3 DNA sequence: TGTGCCAGCAGCCCAACCTTAACGCACCTCCACTTT.

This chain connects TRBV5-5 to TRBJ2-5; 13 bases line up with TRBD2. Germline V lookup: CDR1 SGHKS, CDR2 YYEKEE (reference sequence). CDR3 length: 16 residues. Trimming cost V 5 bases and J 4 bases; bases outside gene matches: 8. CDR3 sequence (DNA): TGTGCCAGCAGTTCGGGACTAGCGGGGCCGCGAGAGACCCAGTACTTC. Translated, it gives CASSSGLAGPRETQYF.

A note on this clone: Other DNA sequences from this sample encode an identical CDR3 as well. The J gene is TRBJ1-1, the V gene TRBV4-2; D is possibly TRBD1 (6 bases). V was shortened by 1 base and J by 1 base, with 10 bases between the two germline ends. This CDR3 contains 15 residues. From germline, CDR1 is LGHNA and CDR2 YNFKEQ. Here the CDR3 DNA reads TGTGCCAGCAGCCAAGGAGGACAGACGAACACTGAAGCTTTCTTT. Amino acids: CASSQGGQTNTEAFF.

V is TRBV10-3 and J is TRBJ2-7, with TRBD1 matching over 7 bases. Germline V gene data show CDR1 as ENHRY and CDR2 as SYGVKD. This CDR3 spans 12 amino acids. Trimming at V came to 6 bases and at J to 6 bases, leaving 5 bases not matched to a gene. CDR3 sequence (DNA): TGTGCCATCAGGATGACAGGGAGCGAGCAGTACTTC. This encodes CAIRMTGSEQYF.

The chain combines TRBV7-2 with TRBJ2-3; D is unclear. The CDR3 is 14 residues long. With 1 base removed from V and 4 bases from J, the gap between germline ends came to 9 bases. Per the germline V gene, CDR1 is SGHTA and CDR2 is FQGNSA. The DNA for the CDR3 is TGTGCCAGCAGCTTAGGTTCTTTCGCAGATACGCAGTATTTT. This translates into CASSLGSFADTQYF. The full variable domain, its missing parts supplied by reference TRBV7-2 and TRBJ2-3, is GAGVSQSPSNKVTEKGKDVELRCDPISGHTALYWYRQSLGQGLEFLIYFQGNSAPDKSGLPSDRFSAERTGGSVSTLTIQRTQQEDSAVYLCASSLGSFADTQYFGPGTRLTVL.

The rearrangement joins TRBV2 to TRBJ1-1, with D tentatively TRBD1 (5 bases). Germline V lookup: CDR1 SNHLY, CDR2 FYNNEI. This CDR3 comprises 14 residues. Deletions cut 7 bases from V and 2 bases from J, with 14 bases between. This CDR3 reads CASTRRTTNTEAFF. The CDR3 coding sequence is TGTGCCAGCACTCGACGGACAACAAACACTGAAGCTTTCTTT.

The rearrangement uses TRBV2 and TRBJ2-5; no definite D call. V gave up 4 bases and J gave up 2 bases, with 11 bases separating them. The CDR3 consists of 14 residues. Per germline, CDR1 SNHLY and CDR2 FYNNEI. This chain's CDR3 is CASSVRQYQETQYF. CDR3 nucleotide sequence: TGTGCCAGCAGTGTCCGGCAGTATCAAGAGACCCAGTACTTC.

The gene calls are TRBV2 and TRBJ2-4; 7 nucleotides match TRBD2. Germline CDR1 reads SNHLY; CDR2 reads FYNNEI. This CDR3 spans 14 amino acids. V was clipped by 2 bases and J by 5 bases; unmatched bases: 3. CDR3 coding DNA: TGTGCCAGCAGTGAAAGGGAGGGTCAAAACATTCAGTACTTC. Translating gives CASSEREGQNIQYF.

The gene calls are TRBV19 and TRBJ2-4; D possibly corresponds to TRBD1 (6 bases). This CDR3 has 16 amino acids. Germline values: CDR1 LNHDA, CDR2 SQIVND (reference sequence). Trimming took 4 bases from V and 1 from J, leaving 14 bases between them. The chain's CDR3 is CASSTPGQGAKNIQYF. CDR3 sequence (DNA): TGTGCCAGTAGTACACCCGGCCAGGGGGCCAAAAACATTCAGTACTTC.

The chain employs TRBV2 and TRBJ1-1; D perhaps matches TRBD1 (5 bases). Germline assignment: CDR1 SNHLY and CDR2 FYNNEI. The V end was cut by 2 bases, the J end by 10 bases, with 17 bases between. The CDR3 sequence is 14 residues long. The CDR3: CASSEIVGAGSAFF. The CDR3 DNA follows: TGTGCCAGCAGTGAAATTGTAGGGGCAGGTTCAGCTTTCTTT. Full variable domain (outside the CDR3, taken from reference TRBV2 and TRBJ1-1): EPEVTQTPSHQVTQMGQEVILRCVPISNHLYFYWYRQILGQKVEFLVSFYNNEISEKSEIFDDQFSVERPDGSNFTLKIRSTKLEDSAMYFCASSEIVGAGSAFFGQGTRLTVV.

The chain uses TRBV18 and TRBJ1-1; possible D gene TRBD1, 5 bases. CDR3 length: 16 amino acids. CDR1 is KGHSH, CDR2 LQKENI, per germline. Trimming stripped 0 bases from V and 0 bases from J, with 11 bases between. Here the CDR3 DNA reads TGTGCCAGCTCACCACCGTGGTCACAGGTGAACACTGAAGCTTTCTTT. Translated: CASSPPWSQVNTEAFF. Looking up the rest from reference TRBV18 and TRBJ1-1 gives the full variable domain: NAGVMQNPRHLVRRRGQEARLRCSPMKGHSHVYWYRQLPEEGLKFMVYLQKENIIDESGMPKERFSAEFPKEGPSILRIQQVVRGDSAAYFCASSPPWSQVNTEAFFGQGTRLTVV.

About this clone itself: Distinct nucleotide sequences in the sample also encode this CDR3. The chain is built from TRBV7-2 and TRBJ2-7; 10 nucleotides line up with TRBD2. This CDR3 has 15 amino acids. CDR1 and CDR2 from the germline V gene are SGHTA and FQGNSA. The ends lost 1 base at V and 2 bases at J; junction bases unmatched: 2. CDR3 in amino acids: CASSLGSGGTYEQYF. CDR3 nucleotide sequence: TGTGCCAGCAGCTTAGGTAGCGGGGGGACCTACGAGCAGTACTTC.

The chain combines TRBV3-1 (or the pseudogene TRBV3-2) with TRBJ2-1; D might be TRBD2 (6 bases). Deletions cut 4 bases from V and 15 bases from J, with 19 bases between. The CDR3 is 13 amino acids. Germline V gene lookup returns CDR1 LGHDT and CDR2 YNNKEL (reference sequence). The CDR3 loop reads CASSPGRVGSGFF. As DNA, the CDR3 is TGTGCCAGCAGCCCTGGTAGGGTCGGGAGTGGGTTCTTC.

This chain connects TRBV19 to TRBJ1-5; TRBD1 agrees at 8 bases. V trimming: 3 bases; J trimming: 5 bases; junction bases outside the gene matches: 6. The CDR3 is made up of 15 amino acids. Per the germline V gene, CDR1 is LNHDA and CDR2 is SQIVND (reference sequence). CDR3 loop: CASSISGTGYQPQHF. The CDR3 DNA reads TGTGCCAGTAGTATCAGCGGGACAGGTTATCAGCCCCAGCATTTT.

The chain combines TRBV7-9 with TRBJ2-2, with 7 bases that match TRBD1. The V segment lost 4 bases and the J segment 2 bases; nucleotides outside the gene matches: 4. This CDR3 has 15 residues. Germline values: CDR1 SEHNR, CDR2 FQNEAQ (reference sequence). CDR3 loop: CASSWAGGNTGELFF. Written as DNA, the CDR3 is TGTGCCAGCAGCTGGGCAGGGGGTAACACCGGGGAGCTGTTTTTT.